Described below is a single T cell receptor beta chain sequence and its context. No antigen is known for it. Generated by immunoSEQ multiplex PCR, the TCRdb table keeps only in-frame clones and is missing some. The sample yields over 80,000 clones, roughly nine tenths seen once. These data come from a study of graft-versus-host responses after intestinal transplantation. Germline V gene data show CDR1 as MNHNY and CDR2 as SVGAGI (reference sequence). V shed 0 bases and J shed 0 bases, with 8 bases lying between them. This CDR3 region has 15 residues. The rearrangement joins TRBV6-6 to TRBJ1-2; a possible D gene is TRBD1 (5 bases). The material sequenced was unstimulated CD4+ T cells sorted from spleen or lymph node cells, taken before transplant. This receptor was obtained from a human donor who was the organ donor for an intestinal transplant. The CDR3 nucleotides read TGTGCCAGCAGTTACTCGGGGGGAACTAACTATGGCTACACCTTC. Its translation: CASSYSGGTNYGYTF.